The rows below give T cell receptor beta chains drawn from one sample of a study of shared clonotypes between healthy human individuals. Method: immunoSEQ multiplex PCR; TCRdb's copy keeps in-frame clones and lacks some. The data contain 2,500,000 or so clones, around 90% of them singletons. Sequenced material: naive CD4+ T cells sorted from blood. Every receptor here comes from a man younger than 35 in good health. Each CDR3 is given with its conserved first and last residue. D genes are given only for firm matches. Expanded clones get a size class; other rows say once, few or many, or leave the size out.

TRBV10-1,-,-,TRBJ2-4,CASSEEQRRAKNIQYF,TGCGCCAGCAGTGAAGAACAGAGAAGGGCCAAAAACATTCAGTACTTC
TRBV15,TRBD1,-,TRBJ2-5,CATSNPGGGETQYF,TGTGCCACCAGCAATCCAGGGGGCGGGGAGACCCAGTACTTC
TRBV2,TRBD2,-,TRBJ2-1,CASRGTSGVYNEQFF,TGTGCCAGCAGGGGGACTAGCGGGGTCTACAATGAGCAGTTCTTC
TRBV2,TRBD2,-,TRBJ2-7,CASRSPGLAGGNITPYEQYF,TGTGCCAGCCGATCCCCAGGACTAGCGGGAGGGAATATAACCCCCTACGAGCAGTACTTC
TRBV6-5,TRBD2,-,TRBJ2-5,CASSATSGREETQYF,TGTGCCAGCAGTGCGACTAGCGGGAGGGAAGAGACCCAGTACTTC
TRBV4-2,-,-,TRBJ1-1,CASSQDFENTEAFF,TGTGCCAGCAGCCAAGATTTTGAGAACACTGAAGCTTTCTTT
TRBV11-2,TRBD1,-,TRBJ1-6,CASSLQGANNSPLHF,TGTGCCAGCAGCTTACAGGGGGCGAATAATTCACCCCTCCACTTT
TRBV29-1,-,-,TRBJ1-1,CSVEFTTNTEAFF,TGCAGCGTTGAATTCACGACCAACACTGAAGCTTTCTTT
TRBV9,TRBD1,once,TRBJ1-4,CASSVTGQGTEKLFF,TGTGCCAGCAGCGTTACGGGACAGGGTACAGAAAAACTGTTTTTT
TRBV19,-,-,TRBJ1-1,CASSPVGGTTEAFF,TGTGCCAGTAGCCCAGTCGGAGGGACCACTGAAGCTTTCTTT
TRBV7-6,-,few,TRBJ1-4,CASSYTANEKLFF,TGTGCCAGCAGTTACACGGCTAATGAAAAACTGTTTTTT
TRBV7-2,-,once,TRBJ2-7,CASSLLAASYEQYF,TGTGCCAGCAGCCTCCTCGCGGCCTCCTACGAGCAGTACTTC
TRBV2,TRBD1,-,TRBJ2-2,CASSRTGVDTGELFF,TGTGCCAGCAGTCGGACAGGGGTTGACACCGGGGAGCTGTTTTTT
TRBV9,-,-,TRBJ1-2,CASSLTGVGYGYTF,TGTGCCAGCAGCCTTACGGGGGTAGGCTATGGCTACACCTTC
TRBV10-1,TRBD2,-,TRBJ2-3,CASSGAGGNTDTQYF,TGCGCCAGCAGTGGAGCGGGGGGTAACACAGATACGCAGTATTTT
TRBV5-6,-,-,TRBJ2-2,CASSSNGGRRTGELFF,TGTGCCAGCAGCTCTAATGGGGGGCGCAGGACCGGGGAGCTGTTTTTT
TRBV15,TRBD1,-,TRBJ2-7,CATSRPGQGTPSSYEQYF,TGTGCCACCAGCAGACCGGGACAGGGGACTCCGAGCTCCTACGAGCAGTACTTC
TRBV5-1,TRBD1,-,TRBJ1-4,CASSTDRDSNEKLFF,TGCGCCAGCAGCACCGACCGGGACAGTAATGAAAAACTGTTTTTT
TRBV7-8,-,-,TRBJ2-1,CASSLVRPGKNGPNEQFF,TGTGCCAGCAGCTTAGTACGACCAGGGAAAAATGGACCCAATGAGCAGTTCTTC
TRBV28,-,-,TRBJ1-4,CASSQGNEKLFF,TGTGCCAGCAGTCAGGGTAATGAAAAACTGTTTTTT
TRBV6-5,-,-,TRBJ1-3,CASSFWAESSGNTIYF,TGTGCCAGCAGTTTTTGGGCGGAAAGCTCTGGAAACACCATATATTTT
TRBV18,-,-,TRBJ2-1,CASSDTRDEQFF,TGTGCCAGCTCAGATACGAGGGATGAGCAGTTCTTC
TRBV29-1,-,-,TRBJ1-1,CSVEPGTRNTEAFF,TGCAGCGTTGAACCGGGGACTAGGAACACTGAAGCTTTCTTT
TRBV10-1,-,-,TRBJ2-2,CASSPGGLGTGELFF,TGCGCCAGCAGCCCCGGAGGGTTGGGCACCGGGGAGCTGTTTTTT
TRBV10-3,TRBD2,-,TRBJ2-7,CAIRRSGIGYEQYF,TGTGCCATCAGGAGAAGCGGGATCGGCTACGAGCAGTACTTC
TRBV5-1,-,-,TRBJ1-6,CASSLAGENSPLHF,TGCGCCAGCAGCTTGGCTGGGGAAAATTCACCCCTCCACTTT
TRBV25-1,TRBD1,-,TRBJ1-1,CASSDRGTTEAFF,TGTGCCAGCAGTGACAGGGGGACCACTGAAGCTTTCTTT
TRBV9,TRBD1,few,TRBJ2-2,CASSVEGQLGELFF,TGTGCCAGCAGCGTCGAGGGACAGCTTGGGGAGCTGTTTTTT
TRBV19,-,-,TRBJ1-2,CASSPQGPEGYTF,TGTGCCAGTAGTCCCCAGGGACCGGAGGGCTACACCTTC